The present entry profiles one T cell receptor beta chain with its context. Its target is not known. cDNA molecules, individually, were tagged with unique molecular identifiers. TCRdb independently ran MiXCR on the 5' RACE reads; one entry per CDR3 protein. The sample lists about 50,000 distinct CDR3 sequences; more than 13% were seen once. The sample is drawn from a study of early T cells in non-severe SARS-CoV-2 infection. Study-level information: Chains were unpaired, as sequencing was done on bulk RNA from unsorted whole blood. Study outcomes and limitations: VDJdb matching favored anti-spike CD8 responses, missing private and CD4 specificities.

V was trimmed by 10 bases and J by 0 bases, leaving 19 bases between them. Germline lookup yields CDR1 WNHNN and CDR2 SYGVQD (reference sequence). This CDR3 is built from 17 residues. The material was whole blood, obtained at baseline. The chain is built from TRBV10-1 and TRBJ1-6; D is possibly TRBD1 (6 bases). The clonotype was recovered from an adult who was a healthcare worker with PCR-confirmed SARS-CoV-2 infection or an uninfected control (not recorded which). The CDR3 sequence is CATHRDTRTSYNSPLHF. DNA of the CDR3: TGCGCCACTCACCGGGACACAAGAACCTCCTATAATTCACCCCTCCACTTT.